The entry below gives a single T cell receptor (beta chain) sequence along with its context. This clone's antigen is unknown. Qualities for individual bases were not recorded, and no much larger clone is one base off. This sample is drawn from a study of PD-1 blockade in classical Hodgkin lymphoma (dated by TCRdb to between 2020 and 2021). As for the study more broadly: The study used TCR beta sequencing and CyTOF to define a peripheral blood immune signature of response to PD-1 blockade in classical Hodgkin lymphoma. Paper-wide results and their limitations: Baseline TCR diversity was reported to be lower in newly diagnosed patients than in healthy donors, and even lower in relapsed/refractory patients. The study covered only a single clinical trial cohort, and the causes of the repertoire differences, possibly disease activity or prior therapy, were still not defined.

V gives up 3 bases and J gives up 0 bases, and the segment between their germline ends measures 15 bases. Sequences SGHVS (CDR1) and FNYEAQ (CDR2) are obtained from the germline V gene. The CDR3 runs 17 amino acids, cysteine and phenylalanine included. Only the CDR3 portion is preserved as DNA: 51 bases, with reading frame beginning at the first base. This specimen's time point label, per the study, means: newly diagnosed, previously untreated cHL patient sample. Using a Miltenyi CD8+ T cell isolation kit, CD8+ T cells were purified from thawed PBMCs through magnetic negative selection. To serve as a comparison group for the relapsed/refractory trial patients, PBMCs were sequenced from patients with newly diagnosed, previously untreated classical Hodgkin lymphoma. After peripheral blood was drawn into 8 mL Vacutainer Cell Preparation Tubes, PBMCs were isolated by centrifugation and then cryopreserved. Purified CD4+ and CD8+ fractions were prepared only for cases where an additional PBMC sample was available. Magnetically labelled cells were removed on LS columns in a quadroMACS separator, and the flow-through was retained as the purified fraction.

The Qiagen DNeasy kit was used to extract genomic DNA from unsorted PBMCs and from the negatively selected CD4+ and CD8+ fractions. Using primers that anneal to V and J segments, immunoSEQ multiplex PCR amplified the TCR beta CDR3 regions. A synthetic immune receptor repertoire was used to minimize amplification bias, and any residual bias was removed computationally once sequencing was done. The original methods were these. Repertoire diversity was quantified as the Shannon entropy index using custom Python scripts. The unsorted, CD4+ and CD8+ repertoires were each analyzed separately, with the exception of combined analyses, where CD4+ and CD8+ sequences were merged in silico. TCRdb took over this immuneACCESS table, retaining in-frame rearrangements with V and J assigned. Such tables are incomplete; in checked studies, under half of the missing clones stem from an unresolved V gene, and the remainder is unexplained. The DNA was the basis for D and trimming; V, J and clone size are from that table. This sample is represented by 19,000 or so clones; approximately 87% of them were singletons. The ten largest clones represent 6.8% of the sample.

The origin of this receptor is a human donor with classical Hodgkin lymphoma. Source material: CD8+ T cells from blood. The chain uses TRBV7-6 and TRBJ2-1; the D gene could be either TRBD1 or TRBD2, each agreeing at 6 bases. The CDR3 here reads CASSFRGAGSSYNEQFF. DNA sequence: TGTGCCAGCAGCTTTAGGGGGGCGGGTTCCTCCTACAATGAGCAGTTCTTC.